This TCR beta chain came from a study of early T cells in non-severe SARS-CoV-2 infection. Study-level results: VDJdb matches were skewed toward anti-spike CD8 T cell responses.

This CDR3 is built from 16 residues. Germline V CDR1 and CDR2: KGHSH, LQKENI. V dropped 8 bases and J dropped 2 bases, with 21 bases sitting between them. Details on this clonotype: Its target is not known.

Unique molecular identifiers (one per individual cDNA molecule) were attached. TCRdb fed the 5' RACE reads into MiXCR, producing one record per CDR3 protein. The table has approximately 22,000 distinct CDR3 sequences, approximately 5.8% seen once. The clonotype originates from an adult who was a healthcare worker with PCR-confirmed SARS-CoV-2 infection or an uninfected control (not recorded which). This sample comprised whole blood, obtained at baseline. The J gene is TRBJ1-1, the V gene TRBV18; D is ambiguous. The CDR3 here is CASTQSGPAGNTEAFF. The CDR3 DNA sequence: TGTGCCAGCACCCAGAGCGGCCCAGCAGGTAACACTGAAGCTTTCTTT.